This T cell receptor (beta chain) comes out of a study of a mutant IDH1 vaccine in newly diagnosed glioma. About the research overall: The earlier regimen, radiotherapy, temozolomide, or both, was most often both. Study results and limitations: There were vaccine-induced immune responses in about 92% of the patients. Any relationship between pseudoprogression and changes in top peripheral T cell clonotypes seemed absent.

Time point reported: baseline, week 1 (first vaccination visit). Treatment noted: pre-vaccination baseline after standard-of-care therapy. Method: immunoSEQ multiplex PCR; TCRdb's copy keeps in-frame clones and lacks some. Seen here are tens of thousands of clones, more than 85% observed once, and the top ten hold approximately 2.4%. This CDR3 region has 16 residues. V was shortened by 2 bases and J by 0 bases, with 14 bases between the two germline ends. CDR1 and CDR2 (germline): SGHAT, FQNNGV. The table lists this clone with a few counts. Its antigen is undetermined. The J gene is TRBJ2-7, the V gene TRBV11-2; D may be TRBD2 (5 bases). The sequence derives from a man aged 50 to 60 with glioma. The sequencing used PBMCs, collected from a glioma patient treated with radiotherapy, temozolomide or both. The CDR3 sequence: CASSLPHSGSSYEQYF. The CDR3 DNA is TGTGCCAGCAGCTTACCTCACAGTGGGAGCTCCTACGAGCAGTACTTC.